One and the same sample provided the 16 T cell receptor beta chains below, sequenced in a study of T-cell reconstitution after alpha-beta-depleted transplantation in children. Unique molecular identifiers were incorporated into the prepared TCRbeta library. TCRdb re-derived calls from the PCR reads in MiXCR, one entry per CDR3 protein. This sample yields roughly 500,000 distinct CDR3 sequences, of which approximately 29% are seen a single time; 2.4% belongs to the top ten. The specimen was PBMCs from the stem cell graft donor, collected from the stem cell graft. The receptors come from a human donor who donated a stem cell graft to a child with aplastic anemia.

Worth noting for this clonotype: Mismatch with germline at one junction end may stem from a read error. V is TRBV5-1 and J is TRBJ2-7; 12 bases match TRBD2. The CDR3 sequence is 16 residues long. Germline CDR1 is SGHRS and CDR2 is YFSETQ. CDR3 DNA sequence: TGCGCCATCAGCTTGCCCGGACTAGCGGGATCCTACGAGCAGTACTTC. Its protein product is CAISLPGLAGSYEQYF.

V and J are TRBV7-9 and TRBJ1-2; D is unclear. Germline assignment: CDR1 SEHNR and CDR2 FQNEAQ (reference sequence). The CDR3 extends over 12 amino acids. CDR3 coding DNA: TGTGGATCCGGGGTATCTAACTATGGCTACACCTTC. Encoded protein: CGSGVSNYGYTF.

This clonotype was seen a handful of times. CDR3 bases: TGCAGTGCTAGTCCTACCGGGACTAGTCTTGGATTGGGTGAGCAGTTCTTC. Translating gives CSASPTGTSLGLGEQFF. V and J are TRBV20-1 and TRBJ2-1, with 8 bases that match TRBD2. The germline CDR1 and CDR2 sequences are DFQATT and SNEGSKA (reference sequence). The V gene end was trimmed by 3 bases and the J gene end by 9 bases; junction bases not matched to a gene: 19. This CDR3 is built from 17 residues.

V gene TRBV18 combines with J gene TRBJ1-4; D gene uncertain. The CDR3 has 13 residues. Germline CDR1 and CDR2: KGHSH and LQKENI. V lost 1 base and J lost 4, with 4 bases in between. Written as DNA, the CDR3 is TGTGCCAGCTCACCACAGGGTAATGAAAAACTGTTTTTT. Its protein product is CASSPQGNEKLFF.

This clonotype came up a few times. The V call is TRBV6-2 or TRBV6-3, the J call TRBJ1-1; D ambiguous. The V gene's germline CDR1 is MNHEY and CDR2 SVGEGT. V shed 6 bases and J shed 7 bases, with 12 bases lying between them. The CDR3 is 12 residues long. Here the CDR3 DNA reads TGTGCCAGCAGGACTGGTCTGCTTGAAGCTTTCTTT. Its translation: CASRTGLLEAFF.

V usage is TRBV4-2 and J usage is TRBJ2-3; 7 positions agree with TRBD2. V dropped 2 bases and J dropped 0; count of bases not matched to a gene: 5. CDR3 length equals 16 residues. Germline V lookup: CDR1 LGHNA, CDR2 YNFKEQ. The CDR3 here is CASSQRRRESTDTQYF. CDR3 coding DNA: TGTGCCAGCAGCCAACGCCGGCGGGAGAGCACAGATACGCAGTATTTT.

This clonotype has more than one count but fewer than ten. This chain connects TRBV29-1 to TRBJ1-2, with 7 positions matching TRBD1. The ends lost 3 bases at V and 4 bases at J; junction bases unmatched: 11. The CDR3 is made up of 15 amino acids. Per germline, CDR1 SQVTM and CDR2 ANQGSEA. Written as DNA, the CDR3 is TGCAGCGTTGAGGCGAAGGGGGCCTTTGGCTATGGCTACACCTTC. It yields the protein CSVEAKGAFGYGYTF.

The chain joins TRBV7-6 to TRBJ1-5; possible D gene TRBD1, 5 bases. Trimming removed 5 bases at V and 6 bases at J, with 17 bases between. Germline assignment: CDR1 SGHVS and CDR2 FNYEAQ. The CDR3 is made up of 15 amino acids. CDR3: CASSPRGGWVQPQHF. CDR3 coding DNA: TGTGCCAGCAGCCCTCGTGGGGGATGGGTTCAGCCCCAGCATTTT. The full variable domain, in which reference TRBV7-6 and TRBJ1-5 provide the parts outside the CDR3, is GAGVSQSPRYKVTKRGQDVALRCDPISGHVSLYWYRQALGQGPEFLTYFNYEAQQDKSGLPNDRFSAERPEGSISTLTIQRTEQRDSAMYRCASSPRGGWVQPQHFGDGTRLSIL.

This clonotype occurred a few times. DNA of the CDR3: TGCAGCGCCACAGAGGGGACATCTGGAAACACCATATATTTT. Translated, it gives CSATEGTSGNTIYF. The V call is TRBV29-1, the J call TRBJ1-3; a possible D gene is TRBD1 (6 bases). Trimming cost V 7 bases and J 1 base, with 14 bases left between them. This CDR3 region has 14 residues. Germline V gene data show CDR1 as SQVTM and CDR2 as ANQGSEA.

This clonotype was picked up a small number of times. CDR3 protein: CASSPRGSSYNEQFF. In DNA form, the CDR3 reads TGTGCCAGCAGTCCTCGGGGGAGCTCCTACAATGAGCAGTTCTTC. The V gene is TRBV28, the J gene TRBJ2-1; D perhaps matches TRBD2 (6 bases). The germline V gene encodes CDR1 MDHEN and CDR2 SYDVKM. V was clipped by 5 bases and J by 0 bases, with 11 bases between them. The CDR3 is 15 amino acids.

Of note for this clonotype: One end of the junction fails to match germline, which may point to a read error. V gene TRBV12-3 or TRBV12-4 combines with J gene TRBJ1-1; no definite D call. The length of the CDR3 is 15 residues. CDR3 sequence reads: CGSSGRDLLNTEAFF. The CDR3 region has the DNA TGTGGCAGCAGTGGCAGAGACCTCTTGAACACTGAAGCTTTCTTT.

The chain is built from TRBV21-1 and TRBJ2-7; the D segment call TRBD1 is taken from the table without a DNA check. TRBV21-1 is a listed pseudogene. The CDR3 sequence is 14 residues long. The CDR3 region has the DNA TGTGCCAGCAGCAAAGCCCTAGACAGCTACGAGCAGTACGTC. Translating it yields CASSKALDSYEQYV.

This CDR3 is CASSEWDYRYNEQFF. As DNA, the CDR3 is TGTGCCAGCAGTGAATGGGATTATCGGTACAATGAGCAGTTCTTC. This chain joins TRBV6-1 and TRBJ2-1; D ambiguous. Deletions cut 2 bases from V and 4 bases from J, with 12 bases between. The CDR3 loop spans 15 amino acids. Germline V lookup: CDR1 MNHNS, CDR2 SASEGT.

The chain employs TRBV20-1 and TRBJ1-2; D may be TRBD1 (5 bases). The CDR3 covers 14 residues. V was cut by 0 bases and J by 3 bases, with 11 bases left in between. CDR1 DFQATT and CDR2 SNEGSKA come from the germline V gene (reference sequence). CDR3 coding DNA: TGCAGTGCTAGAGATTGGCAGGGTGACTATGGCTACACCTTC. Translated: CSARDWQGDYGYTF.

The table lists this clonotype with a few counts. This rearrangement joins TRBV10-3 to TRBJ2-1; D might be TRBD2 (5 bases). This CDR3 region has 15 residues. Germline V gene lookup returns CDR1 ENHRY and CDR2 SYGVKD. V was cut by 1 base and J by 5 bases, with 12 bases left in between. CDR3 nucleotide sequence: TGTGCCATCAGTGAGTTGGCGGGTGGGAACAATGAGCAGTTCTTC. Encoded protein: CAISELAGGNNEQFF.

This clonotype was recorded a few times. The chain employs TRBV18 and TRBJ2-2; perhaps TRBD2 as D (5 bases). Trimming cost V 1 base and J 1 base, with 10 bases left between them. There are 16 residues in the CDR3. Germline lookup yields CDR1 KGHSH and CDR2 LQKENI. The CDR3 sequence: CASSPLIAKNTGELFF. The CDR3 coding sequence is TGTGCCAGCTCACCACTGATAGCGAAGAACACCGGGGAGCTGTTTTTT.